The 14 T cell receptor beta chains presented below share a single source sample, sequenced in a study of control samples from healthy donors and cancer patients. The table came from immunoSEQ multiplex PCR; TCRdb's copy has only in-frame clones and leaves some out. The sample yields approximately 150,000 clones, about 90% seen once. The material sequenced was blood. Every receptor here comes from a woman in her thirties or forties in good health.

This clone was recorded once. The V and J genes are TRBV7-9 and TRBJ1-4, with D hard to call. The germline V gene encodes CDR1 SEHNR and CDR2 FQNEAQ (reference sequence). Trimming pared 4 bases from V and 12 bases from J, leaving 9 bases between. The CDR3 has 11 amino acids. The CDR3 sequence is CASSSLSELFF. The DNA of the CDR3 is TGTGCCAGCAGCTCCTTGTCTGAACTGTTTTTT.

This rearrangement joins TRBV27 to TRBJ1-5, with unresolved D. Germline CDR1 reads MNHEY; CDR2 reads SMNVEV (reference sequence). Trimming removed 4 bases from V and 9 bases from J, with 16 bases in between. The CDR3 extends over 14 amino acids. The CDR3 nucleotides read TGTGCCAGCAGTTCCTGGACGGCAGGTGGGCCCCAGCATTTT. Protein: CASSSWTAGGPQHF.

The chain combines TRBV4-1 with TRBJ2-3; D remains unclear. The V end was cut by 1 base, the J end by 5 bases, with 7 bases between. This CDR3 is built from 13 residues. Per germline, CDR1 MGHRA and CDR2 YSYEKL. In DNA form, the CDR3 reads TGCGCCAGCAGCCAAGCCCATGTAGATACGCAGTATTTT. Protein: CASSQAHVDTQYF.

This clone showed up just once. The gene calls are TRBV15 and TRBJ2-7; the D is unclear. The length of the CDR3 is 12 residues. Trimming removed 1 base at V and 7 bases at J, with 8 bases between. Germline lookup yields CDR1 LNHNV and CDR2 YYDKDF (reference sequence). CDR3 in DNA: TGTGCCACCAGCAGAGCTCGGTCAGAGCAGTACTTC. It encodes CATSRARSEQYF.

The chain's CDR3 is CASSFGTLFEAFF. The CDR3 DNA reads as TGCGCCAGCAGCTTCGGTACATTGTTTGAAGCTTTCTTT. The chain carries TRBV5-1 and TRBJ1-1, with no clear D. From germline, CDR1 is SGHRS and CDR2 YFSETQ. The CDR3 covers 13 residues. Trimming stripped 2 bases from V and 7 bases from J, with 12 bases between.

J is TRBJ1-2 and V is TRBV9; 9 nucleotides line up with TRBD1. Germline trimming cut 3 bases from V and 2 bases from J; bases unmatched to any gene: 5. CDR1 and CDR2 from the germline V gene are SGDLS and YYNGEE. The CDR3 has 15 amino acids. The CDR3 nucleotides are TGTGCCAGCAGCGCGACAGGGGGATCCAACTATGGCTACACCTTC. Amino acids: CASSATGGSNYGYTF.

This chain joins TRBV5-4 and TRBJ1-2, with a tentative D call TRBD1 (5 bases). Germline V gene sequence: CDR1 SGHNT, CDR2 YYREEE (reference sequence). The CDR3 has 15 residues. V was trimmed by 3 bases and J by 0 bases, leaving 12 bases between them. CDR3 amino acids: CASSWDGPSNYGYTF. CDR3 in DNA: TGTGCCAGCAGCTGGGACGGCCCATCTAACTATGGCTACACCTTC.

The V gene is TRBV13, the J gene TRBJ1-5, with 9 bases aligning to TRBD1. Per germline, CDR1 PRHDT and CDR2 FYEKMQ (reference sequence). The CDR3 consists of 14 residues. The V and J ends lost 4 bases and 6 bases, in that order; junction bases with no gene match: 4. The CDR3 coding sequence is TGTGCCAGCAGCTACGGGACAGGGCTTCAGCCCCAGCATTTT. Translating it yields CASSYGTGLQPQHF. The full variable domain, in which reference TRBV13 and TRBJ1-5 provide the parts outside the CDR3, is AAGVIQSPRHLIKEKRETATLKCYPIPRHDTVYWYQQGPGQDPQFLISFYEKMQSDKGSIPDRFSAQQFSDYHSELNMSSLELGDSALYFCASSYGTGLQPQHFGDGTRLSIL.

The chain links TRBV2 to TRBJ2-3; no clear D. The CDR3 totals 13 residues. V dropped 2 bases and J dropped 2 bases, with 5 bases sitting between them. Per germline, CDR1 SNHLY and CDR2 FYNNEI. CDR3 residues: CASSEQITDTQYF. The CDR3 coding sequence is TGTGCCAGCAGTGAACAGATCACAGATACGCAGTATTTT. Drawing the rest from reference TRBV2 and TRBJ2-3, the complete variable domain is EPEVTQTPSHQVTQMGQEVILRCVPISNHLYFYWYRQILGQKVEFLVSFYNNEISEKSEIFDDQFSVERPDGSNFTLKIRSTKLEDSAMYFCASSEQITDTQYFGPGTRLTVL.

The rearrangement links TRBV7-8 to TRBJ2-5; TRBD2 might be the D (5 bases). This CDR3 has 16 amino acids. Deletions cut 1 base from V and 1 base from J, with 13 bases between. CDR1 and CDR2 (germline): SGHVS, FQNEAQ. The CDR3 spells CASSLVPRESQETQYF. The DNA of the CDR3 is TGTGCCAGCAGCTTAGTCCCAAGGGAGAGCCAAGAGACCCAGTACTTC.

The chain's CDR3 is CASSITGVPNQPQHF. The CDR3 nucleotides read TGTGCCAGTAGTATAACAGGGGTCCCTAATCAGCCCCAGCATTTT. V and J are TRBV19 and TRBJ1-5; 7 nucleotides align to TRBD1. The J segment lost 4 bases and the V segment lost 2 bases, leaving 5 bases of the junction unmatched. Germline CDR1 reads LNHDA; CDR2 reads SQIVND (reference sequence). The CDR3 sequence is 15 residues long.

The chain is built from TRBV15 and TRBJ1-5; no clear D. Trimming removed 3 bases at V and 4 bases at J, with 7 bases between. From germline, CDR1 is LNHNV and CDR2 YYDKDF (reference sequence). This CDR3 is built from 13 residues. Written as DNA, the CDR3 is TGTGCCACCAGCAGGCAGGTTAATCAGCCCCAGCATTTT. Amino acid sequence: CATSRQVNQPQHF.

CDR3 nucleotides: TGTGCCAGCAGCCAAGATGGGCGATCCGGAGAGACCCAGTACTTC. This encodes CASSQDGRSGETQYF. V gene TRBV14 combines with J gene TRBJ2-5; no reliable D call. CDR3 size: 15 residues. Germline V CDR1 and CDR2: SGHDN, FVKESK. Trimming cost V 0 bases and J 4 bases, with 12 bases left between them.

This chain connects TRBV27 to TRBJ2-1; D unclear. The CDR3 is made up of 13 amino acids. V was clipped by 2 bases and J by 5 bases, with 7 bases between them. Germline V gene lookup returns CDR1 MNHEY and CDR2 SMNVEV (reference sequence). The CDR3 DNA sequence: TGTGCCAGCAGTTTAGTAGGAAACAATGAGCAGTTCTTC. It yields the protein CASSLVGNNEQFF.